The 32 T cell receptor beta chains listed next were all sequenced from one sample in a study of blood T cell repertoires in COVID-19. Sequenced by immunoSEQ multiplex PCR; TCRdb stores in-frame clones only, minus some. The sample lists about 270,000 clones, approximately 86% occurring once. Sequencing input: peripheral blood. The origin of the receptors is a middle-aged man with active or convalescent COVID-19.

The chain has TRBV12-5 and TRBJ1-1, with D possibly TRBD1 on 5 matching bases. The V gene lost 4 bases and the J gene lost 4 bases, with 10 bases spanning the gap. Germline CDR1 and CDR2: LGHNT and FRNRAP. The CDR3 is made up of 13 amino acids. This chain's CDR3 is CASGWGRATEAFF. The CDR3 bases are TGTGCTAGTGGTTGGGGCCGGGCCACTGAAGCTTTCTTT.

The chain uses TRBV18 and TRBJ1-2, with D maybe TRBD1 (6 bases). The germline V gene has CDR1 KGHSH and CDR2 LQKENI. V shed 8 bases and J shed 4 bases, with 11 bases lying between them. This CDR3 comprises 12 residues. CDR3 amino acids: CASPSDSYGYTF. DNA of the CDR3: TGTGCCAGCCCTTCGGACAGCTATGGCTACACCTTC.

With respect to this clone: The junction and the germline gene differ at one end; a read error may be behind it. The gene calls are TRBV13 and TRBJ1-6, with TRBD1 matching 9 bases. CDR3 length equals 16 residues. Germline-derived CDR1 and CDR2 are PRHDT and FYEKMQ (reference sequence). The CDR3 DNA is TGTGCCAGCAGCATGGGACAGGGTTCCTTTAATTCACCCCTCCACTTT. It translates to CASSMGQGSFNSPLHF.

The chain is built from TRBV4-1 and TRBJ2-3; perhaps TRBD1 as D (6 bases). From germline, CDR1 is MGHRA and CDR2 YSYEKL. V gave up 4 bases and J gave up 2 bases, with 16 bases separating them. The CDR3 spans 16 residues. The CDR3 DNA follows: TGCGCCAGCAGCCTGGGACAAAAAGAAGACACAGATACGCAGTATTTT. This codes for CASSLGQKEDTDTQYF.

The V call is TRBV24-1, the J call TRBJ2-1; TRBD1 agrees at 8 bases. The germline gives CDR1 KGHDR, CDR2 SFDVKD. The CDR3 loop spans 14 amino acids. The trim removed 5 bases at V and 7 bases at J, leaving 6 bases unmatched. The CDR3 region is CATSGQGAKNEQFF. CDR3 nucleotide sequence: TGTGCCACCAGTGGTCAGGGGGCAAAAAATGAGCAGTTCTTC.

V gene TRBV10-3 combines with J gene TRBJ1-2; D is undetermined. Germline lookup yields CDR1 ENHRY and CDR2 SYGVKD. V shed 6 bases and J shed 8 bases, with 22 bases lying between them. This CDR3 has 15 amino acids. In nucleotides, the CDR3 is TGTGCCATCAGCGATACCGGACTGTCTCGGAGAGGCTACACCTTC. Translation: CAISDTGLSRRGYTF.

The chain carries TRBV4-1 and TRBJ2-7, with TRBD1 identical over 9 bases. V was pared by 2 bases and J by 2 bases, with 4 bases of the junction left unmatched. The CDR3 consists of 15 residues. Germline assignment: CDR1 MGHRA and CDR2 YSYEKL. The CDR3 DNA reads as TGCGCCAGCAGCCAATGGGGACAGGGCACCTACGAGCAGTACTTC. Protein sequence: CASSQWGQGTYEQYF.

The gene calls are TRBV19 and TRBJ2-7, with TRBD1 identical over 8 bases. CDR3 length: 17 residues. CDR1 LNHDA and CDR2 SQIVND come from the germline V gene (reference sequence). Trimming took 5 bases from V and 0 from J; bases not matched to a gene: 12. Here the CDR3 reads CASSFSSGTGTSYEQYF. CDR3 coding DNA: TGTGCCAGTAGTTTCAGTTCAGGGACAGGTACCTCCTACGAGCAGTACTTC.

The chain couples TRBV18 to TRBJ2-3; 10 nucleotides match TRBD2. The CDR3 runs to 17 residues. V dropped 4 bases and J dropped 10; count of bases not matched to a gene: 17. CDR1 is KGHSH, CDR2 LQKENI, per germline. The CDR3 nucleotides read TGTGCCAGCTCACGCACAGAGGGACTAGCGCTAGGGATTGCGCAGTATTTT. This sequence encodes CASSRTEGLALGIAQYF.

V gene TRBV5-1 combines with J gene TRBJ1-2; D unclear. The CDR3 loop spans 15 amino acids. V gave up 3 bases and J gave up 4 bases, with 16 bases separating them. From germline, CDR1 is SGHRS and CDR2 YFSETQ. CDR3 nucleotides: TGCGCCAGCAGCTCTTCGGGTAAACCAGTCTATGGCTACACCTTC. Its protein is CASSSSGKPVYGYTF.

The chain is built from TRBV11-3 and TRBJ2-5, with a tentative D call TRBD2 (6 bases). Trimming removed 5 bases at V and 1 base at J, with 8 bases between. Germline V CDR1 and CDR2: SGHNT, YENEEA. The CDR3 loop spans 13 amino acids. The chain's CDR3 is CASSRGFQETQYF. The CDR3 nucleotides are TGTGCCAGCAGCCGGGGGTTCCAAGAGACCCAGTACTTC.

The V and J genes are TRBV6-6 and TRBJ1-3; 8 bases match TRBD1. Germline V gene lookup returns CDR1 MNHNY and CDR2 SVGAGI (reference sequence). The CDR3 is made up of 14 amino acids. J lost 4 bases, V lost 8 bases, and 7 bases had no gene match. In DNA form, the CDR3 reads TGTGCCAGCGAAAGGGACAGGTTCGGAAACACCATATATTTT. It translates to CASERDRFGNTIYF.

In its sample, this clone was seen many times. V usage is TRBV6-1 and J usage is TRBJ1-4; maybe TRBD1 (5 bases). V was clipped by 1 base and J by 0 bases, with 9 bases between them. The length of the CDR3 is 16 residues. Germline CDR1 reads MNHNS; CDR2 reads SASEGT. This CDR3 is CASSEGWGATNEKLFF. The CDR3 DNA reads as TGTGCCAGCAGTGAAGGGTGGGGGGCAACTAATGAAAAACTGTTTTTT.

The CDR3 bases are TGTGCCAGCAGCTTAGCCCGGACTAGGAAGCAGTTCTTC. This encodes CASSLARTRKQFF. This chain links TRBV7-9 with TRBJ2-1, with 7 bases that match TRBD2. CDR1 is SEHNR, CDR2 FQNEAQ, per germline (reference sequence). The CDR3 is made up of 13 amino acids. V shed 0 bases and J 11 bases; nucleotides not matched to a gene: 4.

The V and J genes are TRBV30 and TRBJ1-5; D remains unclear. The germline V gene has CDR1 GTSNPN and CDR2 SVGIG (reference sequence). This CDR3 comprises 13 residues. The V gene lost 0 bases and the J gene lost 0 bases, with 3 bases spanning the gap. The CDR3 reads CAWSVLSNQPQHF. The CDR3 region has the DNA TGTGCCTGGAGTGTACTTAGCAATCAGCCCCAGCATTTT.

The rearrangement links TRBV4-1 to TRBJ1-5, with D maybe TRBD1 (5 bases). The V end was cut by 0 bases, the J end by 8 bases, with 8 bases between. The CDR3 has 13 amino acids. The germline V gene has CDR1 MGHRA and CDR2 YSYEKL. Here the CDR3 reads CASSQDLGEPQHF. The CDR3, as DNA: TGCGCCAGCAGCCAAGACCTAGGGGAGCCCCAGCATTTT.

The V and J genes are TRBV3-1 (or the pseudogene TRBV3-2) and TRBJ1-1; 8 nucleotides match TRBD1. Germline values: CDR1 LGHDT, CDR2 YNNKEL (reference sequence). V shed 4 bases, J shed 8 bases, and the junction held 3 bases outside the gene matches. This CDR3 is 12 amino acids long. DNA for the CDR3: TGTGCCAGCAGCCCCGGACAGGGAGAAGCTTTCTTT. Translation gives CASSPGQGEAFF.

The count of this clone is one. The rearrangement links TRBV11-2 to TRBJ2-3; D uncertain. V lost 5 bases, J lost 0 bases, and 3 bases lay in between. From germline, CDR1 is SGHAT and CDR2 FQNNGV. The CDR3 extends over 12 amino acids. The CDR3 loop is CASSRSTDTQYF. As DNA, the CDR3 is TGTGCCAGCAGCCGTAGCACAGATACGCAGTATTTT.

The chain links TRBV2 to TRBJ2-7, with D perhaps matching TRBD1 (6 bases). V was pared by 6 bases and J by 2 bases, with 11 bases between. The CDR3 loop spans 13 amino acids. Germline V lookup: CDR1 SNHLY, CDR2 FYNNEI. The CDR3 loop is CASSGTSPYEQYF. CDR3 DNA sequence: TGTGCCAGCAGCGGGACATCTCCCTACGAGCAGTACTTC.

The rearrangement uses TRBV30 and TRBJ1-4; maybe TRBD1 (6 bases). Trimming removed 2 bases from V and 2 bases from J, with 15 bases in between. From germline, CDR1 is GTSNPN and CDR2 SVGIG (reference sequence). The CDR3 totals 16 residues. The CDR3 sequence: CAWSRDSGATNEKLFF. The CDR3 DNA reads TGTGCCTGGAGTCGTGACTCAGGGGCTACTAATGAAAAACTGTTTTTT.

The genes are TRBV3-1 (or the pseudogene TRBV3-2) and TRBJ1-1; no clear D gene. CDR3 size: 15 residues. Trimming pared 1 base from V and 3 bases from J, leaving 12 bases between. Germline CDR1 reads LGHDT; CDR2 reads YNNKEL (reference sequence). Here the CDR3 DNA reads TGTGCCAGCAGCCAAGTATCAGATTTCGACACTGAAGCTTTCTTT. Its protein is CASSQVSDFDTEAFF.

V usage is TRBV2 and J usage is TRBJ1-1; 12 bases line up with TRBD1. Trimming removed 8 bases from V and 6 bases from J; junction bases left unmatched: 7. This CDR3 spans 14 amino acids. Germline V CDR1 and CDR2: SNHLY, FYNNEI. The CDR3 loop is CASRDRGPLSEAFF. In nucleotides, the CDR3 is TGTGCCAGCCGGGACAGGGGGCCCCTTTCTGAAGCTTTCTTT.

The table lists this clone with a few counts. The chain employs TRBV7-9 and TRBJ2-7; 7 positions agree with TRBD2. The CDR3 runs 11 residues. V trimming: 8 bases; J trimming: 5 bases; junction bases outside the gene matches: 3. Germline assignment: CDR1 SEHNR and CDR2 FQNEAQ (reference sequence). CDR3 bases: TGTGCCAGCTCCCGGGGGGACGAGCAGTACTTC. It translates to CASSRGDEQYF.

The chain carries TRBV21-1 and TRBJ2-7; no check of the table's D call, TRBD2, against the DNA was made. TRBV21-1 is assigned pseudogene status. The CDR3 totals 16 residues. CDR3 in DNA: TGTGCCAGCAGCAAAGTCGAGGCTAGCAGGCGGTACGAGCAGTACTTC. Translated: CASSKVEASRRYEQYF.

The chain employs TRBV5-6 and TRBJ2-1; 7 bases are shared with TRBD2. Trimming at V came to 5 bases and at J to 12 bases, leaving 8 bases not matched to a gene. CDR1 is SGHDT and CDR2 is YYEEEE in the germline V gene. The CDR3 contains 12 residues. CDR3 protein: CASSLGGTGQFF. In DNA, the CDR3 is TGTGCCAGCAGTCTCGGGGGGACTGGGCAGTTCTTC.

The CDR3 spells CASSPQGNNSPLHF. As DNA, the CDR3 is TGTGCCAGCAGCCCCCAGGGTAACAATTCACCCCTCCACTTT. The chain is built from TRBV7-3 and TRBJ1-6; D is possibly TRBD1 (5 bases). V gave up 5 bases and J gave up 7 bases, with 12 bases separating them. Germline CDR1 SGHTA, CDR2 FQGTGA. The CDR3 length is 14 residues.

The rearrangement uses TRBV27 and TRBJ1-4; D may be TRBD1 (5 bases). CDR1 and CDR2 from the germline V gene are MNHEY and SMNVEV (reference sequence). The CDR3 totals 13 residues. Trimming took off 8 bases at V and 8 bases at J, with 15 bases between the two ends. CDR3 in amino acids: CASRDLGGEKLFF. CDR3 in DNA: TGTGCCAGCCGGGACCTGGGGGGGGAAAAACTGTTTTTT.

The gene calls are TRBV7-3 and TRBJ2-2, with 10 nucleotides matching TRBD1. The CDR3 has 15 amino acids. CDR1 is SGHTA and CDR2 is FQGTGA in the germline V gene. J lost 9 bases, V lost 2 bases, and 6 bases had no gene match. The CDR3 DNA follows: TGTGCCAGCAGCTTAGGGGACAGGGGTCCCCGGGAGCTGTTTTTT. This encodes CASSLGDRGPRELFF.

As DNA, the CDR3 is TGTGCCAGCAGGGGGACAGGAACTGATGGCTACACCTTC. This codes for CASRGTGTDGYTF. The rearrangement joins TRBV2 to TRBJ1-2; TRBD1 matches at 8 bases. V shed 6 bases and J 6 bases; nucleotides not matched to a gene: 6. Germline lookup yields CDR1 SNHLY and CDR2 FYNNEI. The CDR3 totals 13 residues.

The count of this clone is one. This chain connects TRBV30 to TRBJ2-2; D may be TRBD2 (5 bases). In germline, CDR1 is GTSNPN, CDR2 SVGIG (reference sequence). Trimming took 3 bases from V and 6 from J, leaving 11 bases between them. There are 13 residues in the CDR3. CDR3 nucleotide sequence: TGTGCCTGGAGAAGGCCCGGGGCCGGGGAGCTGTTTTTT. Translation gives CAWRRPGAGELFF. The complete variable domain, with remaining parts taken from reference TRBV30 and TRBJ2-2, reads SQTIHQWPATLVQPVGSPLSLECTVEGTSNPNLYWYRQAAGRGLQLLFYSVGIGQISSEVPQNLSASRPQDRQFILSSKKLLLSDSGFYLCAWRRPGAGELFFGEGSRLTVL.

The rearrangement links TRBV9 to TRBJ2-5, with 14 bases identical to TRBD2. Germline trimming cut 0 bases from V and 5 bases from J; bases unmatched to any gene: 3. The CDR3 is 16 residues long. Germline assignment: CDR1 SGDLS and CDR2 YYNGEE. Here the CDR3 reads CASSVEGLAGVETQYF. CDR3 sequence (DNA): TGTGCCAGCAGCGTAGAGGGACTAGCGGGAGTGGAGACCCAGTACTTC.

This chain links TRBV9 with TRBJ1-4, with 7 bases identical to TRBD1. CDR1 is SGDLS and CDR2 is YYNGEE in the germline V gene. The CDR3 length is 15 residues. The trim removed 4 bases at V and 3 bases at J, leaving 6 bases unmatched. CDR3 amino acids: CASSPWDRPNEKLFF. The CDR3 bases are TGTGCCAGCAGCCCTTGGGACAGACCTAATGAAAAACTGTTTTTT.